One sample yielded the 6 T cell receptor beta chains listed below, sequenced in a study of shared clonotypes between healthy human individuals. Method: immunoSEQ multiplex PCR; TCRdb's copy keeps in-frame clones and lacks some. The sample records about 490,000 clones, around 80% being singletons. The sequenced material came from PBMCs. These receptors came from a woman aged 40 to 50 in good health. Some clones in this sample may be carry-over from other donors' samples.

This clone was detected once. The V and J genes are TRBV28 and TRBJ2-7; weak D call: TRBD1 (5 bases). Trimming stripped 5 bases from V and 1 base from J, with 18 bases between. This CDR3 region has 16 residues. CDR1 and CDR2 (germline): MDHEN, SYDVKM. The CDR3 sequence: CASSPAKQVRSYEQYF. The CDR3 bases are TGTGCCAGCAGTCCAGCAAAACAGGTCCGGTCCTACGAGCAGTACTTC.

This rearrangement joins TRBV30 to TRBJ2-6; D possibly matches TRBD1 or TRBD2 (5 bases each). CDR1 GTSNPN and CDR2 SVGIG come from the germline V gene (reference sequence). V lost 3 bases and J 0 bases, leaving 9 bases between the germline ends. The CDR3 totals 15 residues. As DNA, the CDR3 is TGTGCCTGGAGCCCGGGGCTCTCTGGGGCCAACGTCCTGACTTTC. Translated: CAWSPGLSGANVLTF.

This chain links TRBV29-1 with TRBJ1-5; D gene ambiguous. Germline V gives CDR1 SQVTM, CDR2 ANQGSEA. This CDR3 is built from 13 residues. Trimming removed 0 bases from V and 9 bases from J, with 12 bases in between. The CDR3 loop reads CSVEDYPAGPQHF. The CDR3 region has the DNA TGCAGCGTTGAAGATTACCCCGCGGGGCCCCAGCATTTT. Looking up the rest from reference TRBV29-1 and TRBJ1-5 gives the full variable domain: SAVISQKPSRDICQRGTSLTIQCQVDSQVTMMFWYRQQPGQSLTLIATANQGSEATYESGFVIDKFPISRPNLTFSTLTVSNMSPEDSSIYLCSVEDYPAGPQHFGDGTRLSIL.

This chain joins TRBV19 and TRBJ2-5; a weak D match, TRBD1 (6 bases). The CDR3 loop spans 18 amino acids. Germline assignment: CDR1 LNHDA and CDR2 SQIVND (reference sequence). With 4 bases removed from V and 5 bases from J, the gap between germline ends came to 26 bases. The CDR3 spells CASSTRTDLQGVMETQYF. The CDR3 DNA is TGTGCCAGTAGTACAAGGACAGACCTGCAGGGCGTAATGGAGACCCAGTACTTC.

This clone was seen more than once but under ten times. This chain uses TRBV25-1 with TRBJ1-1; D not certain. The CDR3 runs to 11 residues. V lost 3 bases and J 6 bases, leaving 5 bases between the germline ends. The germline V gene has CDR1 MGHDK and CDR2 SYGVNS. DNA for the CDR3: TGTGCCAGCAGTGACTCGGCTGAAGCTTTCTTT. It translates to CASSDSAEAFF.

The V gene is TRBV30, the J gene TRBJ2-6; D gene ambiguous. Germline V gives CDR1 GTSNPN, CDR2 SVGIG (reference sequence). Trimming cost V 7 bases and J 0 bases, with 16 bases left between them. CDR3 size: 16 residues. The CDR3 nucleotides are TGTGCCTCCGTGGCGGTGGCCCTCTCTGGGGCCAACGTCCTGACTTTC. Translating it yields CASVAVALSGANVLTF.